Listed below are T cell receptor beta chains from one sample, sequenced in a study of cytomegalovirus exposure and HLA in healthy donors. Method: immunoSEQ multiplex PCR; TCRdb's copy keeps in-frame clones and lacks some. The data hold under 250,000 clones, with around 79% observed a single time. Sequencing was performed on PBMCs. These receptors were taken from a woman under 40 in good health and CMV-seropositive. The CDR3 runs from the conserved cysteine through the conserved F or W. The order of the fields is D gene, V gene, clone size, J gene, CDR3 DNA, CDR3 protein. D genes are given only for firm matches. Part of the rows lack a size; the others show once, few, many or a class for expanded clones.

TRBD1	TRBV4-1	-	TRBJ2-2	TGCGCCAGCAGCCGAAAAGGGGGCATTGCCGGGGAGCTGTTTTTT	CASSRKGGIAGELFF
TRBD2	TRBV5-6	-	TRBJ2-7	TGTGCCAGCAGCTTGGGTCGGCGGGAGCAATACGAGCAGTACTTC	CASSLGRREQYEQYF
TRBD2	TRBV6-5	-	TRBJ2-2	TGTGCCAGCAGCCTAGCGGGCCTAAACGGGGAGCTGTTTTTT	CASSLAGLNGELFF
TRBD1	TRBV4-3	-	TRBJ1-1	TGCGCCAGCAGCCAAGAAGACAGGGGAGTAGGGGACACTGAAGCTTTCTTT	CASSQEDRGVGDTEAFF
-	TRBV7-2	-	TRBJ2-3	TGTGCCAGCAGCCCCTTAGTGGGGCTTAGCACAGATACGCAGTATTTT	CASSPLVGLSTDTQYF
TRBD2	TRBV29-1	-	TRBJ2-1	TGCAGCGTTGAAGTGCTAGCGGGGGACAATGAGCAGTTCTTC	CSVEVLAGDNEQFF
TRBD1	TRBV5-1	few	TRBJ2-7	TGCGCCAGCAGCTTGGCCCGACAGGGGGTTACCTACGAGCAGTACTTC	CASSLARQGVTYEQYF
TRBD1	TRBV28	once	TRBJ1-2	TGTGCCAGCAGTTTGGGGACAGGGGGTACTGGCTACACCTTC	CASSLGTGGTGYTF
-	TRBV27	-	TRBJ1-5	TGTGCCAGCAGCCACCCGGGGAATGATCAGCCCCAGCATTTT	CASSHPGNDQPQHF
TRBD1	TRBV4-3	-	TRBJ1-2	TGCGCCAGCAGCCAAGTCCTCGGACAGGGGGCCGCTGGCTACACCTTC	CASSQVLGQGAAGYTF
TRBD2	TRBV14	-	TRBJ2-7	TGTGCCAGCAGCCAAGGTCTGACTAGCGCTTCGTACGAGCAGTACTTC	CASSQGLTSASYEQYF
-	TRBV2	-	TRBJ1-2	TGTGCCAGCACCCAACCTGGGAGTCCGGGTGGCTACACCTTC	CASTQPGSPGGYTF
-	TRBV18	-	TRBJ1-3	TGTGCCAGCTCACCTCTCCAGGGCCAAGGTTATTTT	CASSPLQGQGYF